This is a list of T cell receptor beta chains from one sample in a study of T-cell reconstitution after alpha-beta-depleted transplantation in children. TCRdb re-derived calls from the PCR reads in MiXCR, one entry per CDR3 protein. The data hold 450,000 to 600,000 distinct CDR3 sequences, with roughly 13% observed a single time. The sample in question was PBMCs, mostly from graft donor cells, obtained 360 days after TCRalphabeta/CD19-depleted stem cell transplant. The receptor set was obtained from a male patient younger than 18 who had a stem cell transplant for acute myeloid leukemia, so the T cells may come from the graft donor. Both conserved end residues are part of each CDR3. Fields, in order: clone size, D gene, CDR3 length, V gene, J gene, CDR3 DNA, CDR3 protein. A D gene is named only where the DNA matches it firmly. Clone size appears in some rows only: once, few, many, or a class for an expanded clone.

>few|TRBD1|17|TRBV11-1|TRBJ2-1
TGTGCCAGCAGCCCAAGAACCGGGACAGGGATCTACAATGAGCAGTTCTTC
CASSPRTGTGIYNEQFF
>few|-|16|TRBV7-2|TRBJ2-1
TGTGCCAGCAGCCCCGGTGGCAGGGGATCCTACAATGAGCAGTTCTTC
CASSPGGRGSYNEQFF
>-|TRBD2|13|TRBV28|TRBJ2-5
TGTGCCACCGCGGGAGGGCCAGTAGAGACCCAGTACTTC
CATAGGPVETQYF
>few|-|11|TRBV20-1|TRBJ2-4
TGCAGTGCTAGTTCAGAAAACATTCAGTACTTC
CSASSENIQYF
>many|-|15|TRBV5-1|TRBJ2-5
TGCGCCAGCAGCCGCGGTACCCGGGAACGGGAGACCCAGTACTTC
CASSRGTRERETQYF
>-|-|15|TRBV7-3|TRBJ1-2
TGTGCCAGCAGCTTATCCGCAGGGAAGGTCTATGGCTACACCTTC
CASSLSAGKVYGYTF
>-|TRBD2|21|TRBV4-1|TRBJ2-1
TGCGCCAGCAGCCAGCAAACCCCACTAGCGGGACGAATCCAACCCTACAATGAGCAGTTCTTC
CASSQQTPLAGRIQPYNEQFF
>many|-|16|TRBV21-1|TRBJ2-1
TGTGCCAGCAGCAAAGCGGCCGGGACTAGGAGTAATGAGCAGTTCTTC
CASSKAAGTRSNEQFF
>-|-|12|TRBV7-9|TRBJ2-1
TGTGCCAGCAGCTTTTACCTGAGCGGGCAGTTCTTC
CASSFYLSGQFF
>-|TRBD2|18|TRBV9|TRBJ2-6
TGTGCCAGCAGCGTAGCACTAGCGGACCTCTCTGGGGCCAACGTCCTGACTTTC
CASSVALADLSGANVLTF
>few|TRBD2|14|TRBV12-3/TRBV12-4|TRBJ2-5
TGTGCCAGCAGTTTAGTCCCCGGGGAGGGGACCCAGTACTTC
CASSLVPGEGTQYF
>-|TRBD2|18|TRBV30|TRBJ2-3
TGTGCCTGGAGTGAGAACCTAGCGGGAGGATCGGGTACAGATACGCAGTATTTT
CAWSENLAGGSGTDTQYF
>many|-|13|TRBV12-3/TRBV12-4|TRBJ2-3
TGTGCCAGCAGTTTCCGGGGGAGAGATACGCAGTATTTT
CASSFRGRDTQYF
>few|-|18|TRBV28|TRBJ2-3
TGTGCCAGCAATTCCATGTGGCGAGGTATGCCTAGCACAGATACGCAGTATTTT
CASNSMWRGMPSTDTQYF
>-|TRBD2|15|TRBV29-1|TRBJ2-3
TGCAGCGTCCTTAGCGGGAGCCGGGGCACAGATACGCAGTATTTT
CSVLSGSRGTDTQYF
>many|-|15|TRBV9|TRBJ1-2
TGTGCCAGCAGCGTAGAACAGTCTTCGGGCTATGGCTACACCTTC
CASSVEQSSGYGYTF
>few|TRBD1|12|TRBV30|TRBJ1-1
TGTGCCTGGACGGCAGGGGGCCCTGAAGCTTTCTTT
CAWTAGGPEAFF
>few|-|14|TRBV7-8|TRBJ2-1
TGTGCCAGCAGCTTATTAGCGGCTGTCAATGAGCAGTTCTTC
CASSLLAAVNEQFF
>-|-|14|TRBV28|TRBJ2-7
TGTGCCAGCAGTTTATTTGGTCTGATCTTTGAGCAGTACTTC
CASSLFGLIFEQYF
>few|-|12|TRBV10-3|TRBJ1-2
TGTGCCCTCCTGGGACCGGGGCGCGGCTACACCTTC
CALLGPGRGYTF
>-|-|15|TRBV7-3|TRBJ2-1
TGTGCCAGCAGCTCCATGGACAGACCCTACAATGAGCAGTTCTTC
CASSSMDRPYNEQFF
>many|-|11|TRBV29-1|TRBJ2-7
TGCAGCGCCTACCGCGAGGGCGAGCAGTACTTC
CSAYREGEQYF
>-|-|16|TRBV4-2|TRBJ2-3
TGTGCCAGCAGCCAAGTAAGAGGATCCCGGACAGATACGCAGTATTTT
CASSQVRGSRTDTQYF
>few|TRBD2|15|TRBV7-9|TRBJ2-1
TGTGCCAGCAGCCCTAGCGGGAGGGTATACAATGAGCAGTTCTTC
CASSPSGRVYNEQFF
>few|TRBD2|12|TRBV5-1|TRBJ2-1
TGCGCCAGCCGACTAGCGTACAATGAGCAGTTCTTC
CASRLAYNEQFF
>-|-|15|TRBV12-3/TRBV12-4|TRBJ2-4
TGTGCCAGCAGTTATGTTTATGAGGCCAAAAACATTCAGTACTTC
CASSYVYEAKNIQYF
>-|TRBD1|18|TRBV10-3|TRBJ2-1
TGTGCCATCAGTGAGTCTCAACCGGGACAGGGGGTACACAATGAGCAGTTCTTC
CAISESQPGQGVHNEQFF
>few|TRBD2|16|TRBV6-1|TRBJ2-7
TGTGCCAGCAGTCCGACTGATCAAGGACTAGGCAACGAGCAGTACTTC
CASSPTDQGLGNEQYF
>-|-|15|TRBV2|TRBJ1-6
TGTGCCAGCAGTGATGGGCAGGGTCAGAATTCACCCCTCCACTTT
CASSDGQGQNSPLHF
>few|TRBD2|16|TRBV5-1|TRBJ2-2
TGCGCCAGCAGCTTGGGGCCAGCGGGAGTTACCGGGGAGCTGTTTTTT
CASSLGPAGVTGELFF
>few|-|14|TRBV25-1|TRBJ1-2
TGTGCCAGCAGTGAATGGGGCCAGGAAAATGGCTACACCTTC
CASSEWGQENGYTF
>-|-|16|TRBV2|TRBJ1-6
TGTGCCAGCAGTAACTCCGGGACGGTGCAATTTTCACCCCTCCACTTT
CASSNSGTVQFSPLHF
>few|TRBD1|14|TRBV29-1|TRBJ2-5
TGCAGCGTTGTCCGGACAGGGGCCGGAGAGACCCAGTACTTC
CSVVRTGAGETQYF
>few|TRBD1|14|TRBV18|TRBJ2-7
TGTGCCAGCTCATCCGCAGGGGGAGTATACGAGCAGTACTTC
CASSSAGGVYEQYF
>-|-|10|TRBV28|TRBJ2-4
TGTGCCAGCGGAGGGAACATTCAGTACTTC
CASGGNIQYF
>-|TRBD2|14|TRBV20-1|TRBJ2-2
TGCAGTGCTCCTAGCGGGAGGGAGGCCGGGGAGCTGTTTTTT
CSAPSGREAGELFF
>-|-|15|TRBV7-9|TRBJ2-1
TGTGCCAGCAGCTCCGACTTGCGGGGTTCCAATGAGCAGTTCTTC
CASSSDLRGSNEQFF
>few|TRBD2|12|TRBV6-2/TRBV6-3|TRBJ2-7
TGTGCCAGCGGGAGGGTCAAGGACGAGCAGTACTTC
CASGRVKDEQYF
>many|TRBD2|15|TRBV12-3/TRBV12-4|TRBJ2-7
TGTGCCAGCAGGACCTCCGGGACTAGCGGCTACGAGCAGTACTTC
CASRTSGTSGYEQYF
>many|TRBD2|15|TRBV28|TRBJ2-5
TGTGCCAGCAGTTCCGGACTAGGTGTAACGGAGACCCAGTACTTC
CASSSGLGVTETQYF
>many|-|13|TRBV4-3|TRBJ2-1
TGCGCCAGCAACCACGAAGGTAGCGACTATATTTTCTTC
CASNHEGSDYIFF
>-|-|15|TRBV28|TRBJ2-7
TGTGCCAGCAGTGCCACCAGAGACAGGTCTCTTTCTTCCTCCTTC
CASSATRDRSLSSSF
>-|TRBD1|13|TRBV20-1|TRBJ2-3
TGCAGTGCTTCCGGGACAGGGACAGATACGCAGTATTTT
CSASGTGTDTQYF
>-|-|12|TRBV9|TRBJ2-3
TGTGCCAGCAGCACCTTCCCGAATCCGCAGTATTTT
CASSTFPNPQYF
>few|TRBD1|14|TRBV28|TRBJ2-2
TGTGCCAGCAGTGGACAGGGTTTCGGCGGGGAGCTGTTTTTT
CASSGQGFGGELFF
>few|-|15|TRBV28|TRBJ1-1
TGTGCCAGCAGTTTATACGCCCCCCGGGGGACTGAAGCTTTCTTT
CASSLYAPRGTEAFF
>-|TRBD2|15|TRBV7-2|TRBJ2-1
TGTGCCAGCAGCTTAGCAGCGGGAATCTACAATGAGCAGTTCTTC
CASSLAAGIYNEQFF
>many|TRBD1|13|TRBV11-1|TRBJ2-4
TGTGCCAGCAGCTTAGACAGGGGCAACATTCAGTACTTC
CASSLDRGNIQYF
>-|TRBD2|15|TRBV7-3|TRBJ2-3
TGTGCCAGCAGTCGTAGCGGGATGAGCACAGATACGCAGTATTTT
CASSRSGMSTDTQYF
>-|-|14|TRBV12-3/TRBV12-4|TRBJ2-1
TGTGCCAGCAGCCCTCGTTTTGTTGACAATGAGCAGTTCTTC
CASSPRFVDNEQFF
>few|-|14|TRBV5-1|TRBJ2-5
TGCGCCAGCAGCTTGGACACTACCCAAGAGACCCAGTACTTC
CASSLDTTQETQYF
>few|TRBD2|16|TRBV4-2|TRBJ2-7
TGTGCCAGCAGCCAAGAGGGACTAGCGGGAGTCTACGAGCAGTACTTC
CASSQEGLAGVYEQYF
>-|-|13|TRBV30|TRBJ2-7
TGTGCCTGGCCTTCCCCGACTAGTAGAGAGCAGTACTTC
CAWPSPTSREQYF
>few|-|14|TRBV4-2|TRBJ1-2
TGTGCCAGCAGCCAGGAGATCGGCAGGGTGGGCTACACCTTC
CASSQEIGRVGYTF
>-|-|13|TRBV29-1|TRBJ1-6
TGCAGCGTCTCACAGGGAAAGGGATCACCCCTCCACTTT
CSVSQGKGSPLHF
>few|TRBD2|20|TRBV18|TRBJ2-7
TGTGCCAGCTCACCACTCCCTGGGACTAGCGGGAGGGCGGACGCCTACGAGCAGTACTTC
CASSPLPGTSGRADAYEQYF
>few|TRBD2|17|TRBV4-2|TRBJ2-7
TGTGCCAGCAGCCAAGATGTAGCTAGCGGGACCACCTACGAGCAGTACTTC
CASSQDVASGTTYEQYF
>-|-|14|TRBV5-1|TRBJ2-7
TGCGCCAGCAGCTTGGACAGGGGGGGGAGAGAGCAGTACTTC
CASSLDRGGREQYF
>-|-|18|TRBV4-3|TRBJ2-1
TGCGCCAGCAGCCACCTTGAATCGTCCGGGACGCCTTACAATGAGCAGTTCTTC
CASSHLESSGTPYNEQFF